The 28 T cell receptor beta chains listed next were all sequenced from one sample in a study of blood T cell repertoires in COVID-19. Sequencing was performed with immunoSEQ multiplex PCR; in TCRdb, only in-frame clones are kept and a portion is missing. Of 13,000 to 15,000 clones in the sample, roughly 80% were seen once. Sequencing input: peripheral blood. These receptors originate from a human donor in a cohort sampled during active COVID-19.

The chain joins TRBV3-1 (or the pseudogene TRBV3-2) to TRBJ1-3; no clear D. The germline gives CDR1 LGHDT, CDR2 YNNKEL (reference sequence). The CDR3 covers 16 residues. Trimming took off 3 bases at V and 0 bases at J, with 12 bases between the two ends. In nucleotides, the CDR3 is TGTGCCAGCAGCCACGTACTCTTATACTCTGGAAACACCATATATTTT. Amino acid sequence: CASSHVLLYSGNTIYF.

V gene TRBV4-3 combines with J gene TRBJ2-7; the match to TRBD2 covers 8 bases. The CDR3 has 15 amino acids. The germline CDR1 and CDR2 sequences are LGHNA and YSLEER. The trim removed 0 bases at V and 1 base at J, leaving 2 bases unmatched. CDR3 in amino acids: CASSQDGTSSYEQYF. The CDR3 DNA follows: TGCGCCAGCAGCCAAGATGGGACTAGTTCCTACGAGCAGTACTTC.

The chain uses TRBV10-2 and TRBJ2-7; D possibly corresponds to TRBD1 (6 bases). Germline V gene sequence: CDR1 WSHSY, CDR2 SAAADI. Trimming removed 4 bases at V and 2 bases at J, with 9 bases between. The CDR3 is made up of 13 amino acids. The CDR3 protein is CASSGQGPYEQYF. CDR3 nucleotide sequence: TGCGCCAGCAGTGGTCAGGGGCCCTACGAGCAGTACTTC.

The V and J genes are TRBV30 and TRBJ2-1; D possibly corresponds to TRBD1 (5 bases). Trimming took off 5 bases at V and 10 bases at J, with 12 bases between the two ends. CDR1 and CDR2 (germline): GTSNPN, SVGIG (reference sequence). This CDR3 spans 11 amino acids. CDR3 coding DNA: TGTGCCTGGGGTGCGGCAGGGGAGCAGTTCTTC. It codes for CAWGAAGEQFF. The full variable domain, in which reference TRBV30 and TRBJ2-1 provide the parts outside the CDR3, is SQTIHQWPATLVQPVGSPLSLECTVEGTSNPNLYWYRQAAGRGLQLLFYSVGIGQISSEVPQNLSASRPQDRQFILSSKKLLLSDSGFYLCAWGAAGEQFFGPGTRLTVL.

The chain joins TRBV7-3 to TRBJ2-2, with 12 bases lining up with TRBD2. This CDR3 spans 16 amino acids. The germline V gene encodes CDR1 SGHTA and CDR2 FQGTGA. The junction had 4 bases not matched to a gene; V was cut back by 6 bases and J by 2 bases. CDR3: CASSQTSGSNTGELFF. The CDR3 region has the DNA TGTGCCAGCAGTCAGACTAGCGGGAGTAACACCGGGGAGCTGTTTTTT.

The chain has TRBV6-2 or TRBV6-3 and TRBJ2-5; D may be TRBD2 (6 bases). With 4 bases removed from V and 5 bases from J, the gap between germline ends came to 14 bases. Germline CDR1 MNHEY, CDR2 SVGEGT. This CDR3 has 14 amino acids. CDR3 DNA sequence: TGTGCCAGCAGTTTTCTGTCTGGGGGGGAGACCCAGTACTTC. Its translation: CASSFLSGGETQYF.

The chain recombines TRBV7-9 with TRBJ1-3; D is possibly TRBD1 (6 bases). This CDR3 contains 15 residues. V lost 5 bases, J lost 3 bases, and 14 bases lay in between. CDR1 SEHNR and CDR2 FQNEAQ come from the germline V gene (reference sequence). CDR3 in amino acids: CASSPPDSHGNTIYF. CDR3 sequence (DNA): TGTGCCAGCAGCCCCCCGGACAGCCATGGAAACACCATATATTTT. Full variable domain (missing parts from reference TRBV7-9 and TRBJ1-3): DTGVSQNPRHKITKRGQNVTFRCDPISEHNRLYWYRQTLGQGPEFLTYFQNEAQLEKSRLLSDRFSAERPKGSFSTLEIQRTEQGDSAMYLCASSPPDSHGNTIYFGEGSWLTVV.

The rearrangement links TRBV28 to TRBJ2-3; 9 bases are shared with TRBD2. The CDR3 is made up of 16 amino acids. V lost 4 bases to trimming and J lost 2 bases; unmatched junction nucleotides: 7. Germline V lookup: CDR1 MDHEN, CDR2 SYDVKM. CDR3 sequence (DNA): TGTGCCAGCAGTTCCTTTGGCGGGAGGGACACAGATACGCAGTATTTT. As protein: CASSSFGGRDTDTQYF. Together with reference TRBV28 and TRBJ2-3, the CDR3 gives the full variable domain: DVKVTQSSRYLVKRTGEKVFLECVQDMDHENMFWYRQDPGLGLRLIYFSYDVKMKEKGDIPEGYSVSREKKERFSLILESASTNQTSMYLCASSSFGGRDTDTQYFGPGTRLTVL.

This rearrangement joins TRBV5-8 to TRBJ1-4; 9 nucleotides align to TRBD1. The V gene end was trimmed by 3 bases and the J gene end by 3 bases; junction bases not matched to a gene: 15. In germline, CDR1 is SGHTS, CDR2 YDEGEE. The CDR3 has 19 residues. The CDR3 DNA reads TGTGCCAGCAGCTCCAACTTTCCGGACAGGGGAAAGGCTAATGAAAAACTGTTTTTT. It is translated as CASSSNFPDRGKANEKLFF.

The chain combines TRBV21-1 with TRBJ2-1; the table's D call, TRBD2, has no DNA check behind it. TRBV21-1 is marked as a pseudogene. The CDR3 is made up of 16 amino acids. The CDR3 sequence: CASSKPNRLADNEQFF. CDR3 in DNA: TGTGCCAGCAGCAAACCTAACCGACTAGCGGACAATGAGCAGTTCTTC.

J is TRBJ2-1 and V is TRBV11-3; 9 bases are a match to TRBD1. The CDR3 is 15 amino acids. Germline loops: CDR1 SGHNT, CDR2 YENEEA. Trimming removed 5 bases from V and 6 bases from J; junction bases left unmatched: 8. In DNA, the CDR3 is TGTGCCAGCAGCCCCGGGACAGGGCTAGGCAATGAGCAGTTCTTC. Amino acid sequence: CASSPGTGLGNEQFF.

V and J are TRBV11-1 and TRBJ2-1, with D maybe TRBD1 (8 bases). V was shortened by 4 bases and J by 4 bases, with 14 bases between the two germline ends. The CDR3 length is 15 residues. Germline loops: CDR1 SGHAT, CDR2 FQDESV (reference sequence). The CDR3 nucleotides are TGTGCCAGCAGCTCGACAGGGGAGGGGTACAATGAGCAGTTCTTC. Its protein is CASSSTGEGYNEQFF. The full variable domain, rest sourced from reference TRBV11-1 and TRBJ2-1, is EAEVAQSPRYKITEKSQAVAFWCDPISGHATLYWYRQILGQGPELLVQFQDESVVDDSQLPKDRFSAERLKGVDSTLKIQPAELGDSAMYLCASSSTGEGYNEQFFGPGTRLTVL.

The chain recombines TRBV6-2 or TRBV6-3 with TRBJ1-2; D is possibly TRBD1 (5 bases). Germline CDR1 is MNHEY and CDR2 is SVGEGT. Trimming removed 3 bases from V and 2 bases from J, with 7 bases in between. This CDR3 spans 13 amino acids. For the CDR3, the DNA is TGTGCCAGCAGTTATGACAGCAACTATGGCTACACCTTC. This gives the protein CASSYDSNYGYTF.

This rearrangement joins TRBV5-6 to TRBJ2-7; the match to TRBD2 covers 7 bases. Per the germline V gene, CDR1 is SGHDT and CDR2 is YYEEEE. J was trimmed by 4 bases and V by 5 bases; bases with no gene match: 9. The CDR3 sequence is 14 residues long. The CDR3 coding sequence is TGTGCCAGCAGTACCAGCGGGAATCGGTACGAGCAGTACTTC. This sequence encodes CASSTSGNRYEQYF.

The table lists this clone with a count of one. The gene calls are TRBV27 and TRBJ2-3; 15 bases match TRBD2. In germline, CDR1 is MNHEY, CDR2 SMNVEV (reference sequence). The CDR3 loop spans 15 amino acids. The J segment lost 7 bases and the V segment lost 4 bases, leaving 3 bases of the junction unmatched. CDR3: CASSSGTSGRYTQYF. The CDR3 bases are TGTGCCAGCAGTTCGGGGACTAGCGGGAGGTATACGCAGTATTTT.

V is TRBV9 and J is TRBJ2-3; D is possibly TRBD1 (5 bases). Germline V gene data show CDR1 as SGDLS and CDR2 as YYNGEE. Trimming left V 4 bases short and J 3 bases short, with 18 bases between. The length of the CDR3 is 16 residues. In DNA form, the CDR3 reads TGTGCCAGCAGCCCATGGACATCCCCCCTTACAGATACGCAGTATTTT. Its protein product is CASSPWTSPLTDTQYF.

The rearrangement joins TRBV7-6 to TRBJ2-5; 7 positions agree with TRBD2. The V segment lost 6 bases and the J segment 0 bases; nucleotides outside the gene matches: 7. Germline-derived CDR1 and CDR2 are SGHVS and FNYEAQ. The CDR3 covers 15 residues. CDR3 in DNA: TGTGCCAGCAGTCAGACTAGCAGTTACCAAGAGACCCAGTACTTC. Translated: CASSQTSSYQETQYF. Variable domain in full (rest from reference TRBV7-6 and TRBJ2-5): GAGVSQSPRYKVTKRGQDVALRCDPISGHVSLYWYRQALGQGPEFLTYFNYEAQQDKSGLPNDRFSAERPEGSISTLTIQRTEQRDSAMYRCASSQTSSYQETQYFGPGTRLLVL.

V and J are TRBV20-1 and TRBJ1-3; maybe TRBD1 (6 bases). V lost 3 bases and J lost 2, with 8 bases in between. This CDR3 is built from 13 residues. Germline V gene data show CDR1 as DFQATT and CDR2 as SNEGSKA (reference sequence). CDR3 sequence (DNA): TGCAGTGCTAGTAAGGGGGCTGGAAACACCATATATTTT. Amino acids: CSASKGAGNTIYF.

V is TRBV27 and J is TRBJ2-3; D remains ambiguous. CDR1 and CDR2 from the germline V gene are MNHEY and SMNVEV (reference sequence). This CDR3 is built from 16 residues. V was shortened by 2 bases and J by 1 base, with 13 bases between the two germline ends. The CDR3 spells CASSLMALVGTDTQYF. The CDR3 nucleotides read TGTGCCAGCAGTTTAATGGCTCTGGTTGGCACAGATACGCAGTATTTT.

The chain uses TRBV7-9 and TRBJ1-4, with 9 nucleotides matching TRBD1. Germline V gene lookup returns CDR1 SEHNR and CDR2 FQNEAQ (reference sequence). The CDR3 is 15 amino acids. The J segment lost 3 bases and the V segment lost 5 bases, leaving 4 bases of the junction unmatched. The CDR3 region is CASSKRTGANEKLFF. CDR3 nucleotides: TGTGCCAGCAGCAAACGGACAGGGGCTAATGAAAAACTGTTTTTT.

This clone was picked up a small number of times. The chain employs TRBV11-2 and TRBJ2-7; D unclear. The ends were cut back, 3 bases at V and 4 bases at J, with 7 bases in the middle. CDR3 size: 12 residues. The germline CDR1 and CDR2 sequences are SGHAT and FQNNGV. CDR3 in amino acids: CASSFGAYEQYF. CDR3 nucleotide sequence: TGTGCCAGCAGCTTCGGAGCGTACGAGCAGTACTTC. Filled out from reference TRBV11-2 and TRBJ2-7, the complete variable domain reads EAGVAQSPRYKIIEKRQSVAFWCNPISGHATLYWYQQILGQGPKLLIQFQNNGVVDDSQLPKDRFSAERLKGVDSTLKIQPAKLEDSAVYLCASSFGAYEQYFGPGTRLTVT.

This chain's CDR3 is CSVEEGLAGEGYNEQFF. CDR3 nucleotide sequence: TGCAGCGTTGAAGAGGGACTAGCGGGAGAAGGCTACAATGAGCAGTTCTTC. The chain recombines TRBV29-1 with TRBJ2-1, with 14 positions matching TRBD2. The germline V gene encodes CDR1 SQVTM and CDR2 ANQGSEA. The J segment lost 3 bases and the V segment lost 0 bases, leaving 4 bases of the junction unmatched. The length of the CDR3 is 17 residues.

The chain is built from TRBV30 and TRBJ1-1; D remains unclear. CDR3 size: 14 residues. V dropped 3 bases and J dropped 0 bases, with 11 bases sitting between them. CDR1 and CDR2 from the germline V gene are GTSNPN and SVGIG (reference sequence). The CDR3 DNA is TGTGCCTGGAGGGGCTGGGTGGTGAACACTGAAGCTTTCTTT. It is translated as CAWRGWVVNTEAFF.

J is TRBJ2-7 and V is TRBV30; D is uncertain. The CDR3 is 9 amino acids. Germline V gene lookup returns CDR1 GTSNPN and CDR2 SVGIG (reference sequence). Deletions cut 8 bases from V and 5 bases from J, with 7 bases between. The CDR3 DNA reads as TGTGCCCTCGCGGACGAGCAGTACTTC. It translates to CALADEQYF.

The rearrangement links TRBV6-2 or TRBV6-3 to TRBJ1-5, with 11 bases aligning to TRBD1. Germline V lookup: CDR1 MNHEY, CDR2 SVGEGT. This CDR3 is 14 amino acids long. Trimming at V came to 5 bases and at J to 4 bases, leaving 1 base not matched to a gene. The CDR3 sequence: CASSGTGGNQPQHF. CDR3 sequence (DNA): TGTGCCAGCAGTGGGACAGGGGGAAATCAGCCCCAGCATTTT.

The chain recombines TRBV5-4 with TRBJ2-7; 13 positions match TRBD2. CDR1 and CDR2 from the germline V gene are SGHNT and YYREEE (reference sequence). CDR3 length equals 15 residues. The trim removed 4 bases at V and 6 bases at J, leaving 7 bases unmatched. CDR3 DNA sequence: TGTGCCAGCAGCCCGGGACTAGCGGGAACAGGCGAGCAGTACTTC. It codes for CASSPGLAGTGEQYF.

The rearrangement uses TRBV29-1 and TRBJ1-2; TRBD1 might be the D (5 bases). In germline, CDR1 is SQVTM, CDR2 ANQGSEA. V was cut by 0 bases and J by 2 bases, with 10 bases left in between. This CDR3 region has 14 residues. The CDR3 reads CSVEDPGSNYGYTF. The CDR3 DNA is TGCAGCGTTGAAGATCCAGGGTCCAACTATGGCTACACCTTC.

The chain joins TRBV18 to TRBJ2-2; TRBD2 aligns across 8 bases. This CDR3 is 16 amino acids long. The germline gives CDR1 KGHSH, CDR2 LQKENI. V lost 3 bases and J lost 4; bases outside the gene matches: 7. CDR3 coding DNA: TGTGCCAGCTCACCTGCTGCGGGAGGAAGCACCGGGGAGCTGTTTTTT. Translating gives CASSPAAGGSTGELFF.